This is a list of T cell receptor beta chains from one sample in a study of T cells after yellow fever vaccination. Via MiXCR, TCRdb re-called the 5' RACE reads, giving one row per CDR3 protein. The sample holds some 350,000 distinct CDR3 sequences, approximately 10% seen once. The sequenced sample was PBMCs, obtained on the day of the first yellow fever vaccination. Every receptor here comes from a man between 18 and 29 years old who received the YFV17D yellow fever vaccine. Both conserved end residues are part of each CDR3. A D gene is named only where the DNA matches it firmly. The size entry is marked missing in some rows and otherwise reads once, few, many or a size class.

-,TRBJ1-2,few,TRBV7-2,CASSQDVLTGSYGYTF,TGTGCCAGCAGTCAGGACGTTCTCACGGGTTCCTATGGCTACACCTTC
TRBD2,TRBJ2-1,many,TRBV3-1,CASSPWRGVYNEQFF,TGTGCCAGCAGCCCATGGCGGGGGGTCTACAATGAGCAGTTCTTC
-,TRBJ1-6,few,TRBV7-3,CASSSRGGGSPLHF,TGTGCCAGCAGCTCCCGAGGGGGGGGTTCACCCCTCCACTTT
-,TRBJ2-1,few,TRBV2,CASSVSEQFF,TGTGCCAGCAGTGTGAGTGAGCAGTTCTTC
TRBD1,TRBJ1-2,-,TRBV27,CASSLTMTGGYGYTF,TGTGCCAGCAGTTTAACGATGACAGGGGGGTATGGCTACACCTTC
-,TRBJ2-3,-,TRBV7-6,CASSLVGSLPSTDTQYF,TGTGCCAGCAGCTTAGTCGGTTCACTCCCTAGCACAGATACGCAGTATTTT
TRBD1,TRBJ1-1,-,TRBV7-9,CASSRGQGTTEAFF,TGTGCCAGCAGCCGGGGACAGGGTACGACTGAAGCTTTCTTT
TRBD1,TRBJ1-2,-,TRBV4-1,CASSQGDRTGGNGYTF,TGCGCCAGCAGCCAAGGGGATCGGACAGGGGGCAACGGCTACACCTTC
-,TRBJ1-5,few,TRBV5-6,CASSLSGSLPNQPQHF,TGTGCCAGCAGCTTGTCCGGCAGCTTACCCAATCAGCCCCAGCATTTT
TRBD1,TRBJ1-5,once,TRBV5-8,CASSLGDRVQPQHF,TGTGCCAGCAGCTTGGGCGACAGGGTCCAGCCCCAGCATTTT
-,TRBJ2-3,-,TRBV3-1,CASTQVAGPSTDTQYF,TGTGCCAGCACCCAAGTTGCGGGACCAAGCACAGATACGCAGTATTTT
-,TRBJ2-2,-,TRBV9,CASSAVTNTGELFF,TGTGCCAGCAGCGCCGTGACAAACACCGGGGAGCTGTTTTTT
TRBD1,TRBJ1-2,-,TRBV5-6,CASSTRTGRGGYTF,TGTGCCAGCAGCACCCGGACAGGGCGGGGTGGCTACACCTTC
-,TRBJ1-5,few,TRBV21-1,CASSKEGQGRQPQHF,TGTGCCAGCAGCAAAGAGGGGCAGGGTCGGCAGCCCCAGCATTTT
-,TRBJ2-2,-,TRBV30,CAWSPSNLGGELFF,TGTGCCTGGAGTCCCTCGAATTTAGGCGGGGAGCTGTTTTTT
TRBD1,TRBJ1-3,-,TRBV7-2,CASSLRGPSGNTIYF,TGTGCCAGCAGCTTAAGGGGGCCCTCTGGAAACACCATATATTTT
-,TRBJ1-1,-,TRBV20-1,CSARDGADTEAFF,TGCAGTGCTAGGGACGGTGCGGACACTGAAGCTTTCTTT
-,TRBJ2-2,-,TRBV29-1,CSVDLSGANTGELFF,TGCAGCGTTGACCTTAGCGGAGCGAACACCGGGGAGCTGTTTTTT
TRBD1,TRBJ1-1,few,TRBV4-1,CASSHLGGPKNTEAFF,TGCGCCAGCAGCCACCTAGGGGGCCCCAAGAACACTGAAGCTTTCTTT
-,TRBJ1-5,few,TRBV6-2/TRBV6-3,CASSSGTINQPQHF,TGTGCCAGCAGTTCCGGGACTATCAATCAGCCCCAGCATTTT
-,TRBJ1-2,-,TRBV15,CATSRDEVGSYGYTF,TGTGCCACCAGCAGAGATGAGGTTGGGAGCTATGGCTACACCTTC
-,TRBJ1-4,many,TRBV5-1,CASSLVSGGDEKLFF,TGCGCCAGCAGCTTGGTATCTGGGGGCGATGAAAAACTGTTTTTT
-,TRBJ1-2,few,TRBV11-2,CASSSRGGEGYTF,TGTGCCAGCAGCTCTAGAGGGGGTGAGGGCTACACCTTC
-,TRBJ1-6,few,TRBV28,CASSPPNPRSPLHF,TGTGCCAGCAGTCCACCCAATCCCAGGTCACCCCTCCACTTT
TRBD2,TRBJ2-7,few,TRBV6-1,CAATSGTSNEQYF,TGTGCCGCAACTTCGGGGACTAGCAACGAGCAGTACTTC
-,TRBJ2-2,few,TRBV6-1,CASSLSRVANTGELFF,TGTGCCAGCAGCCTATCCAGGGTTGCGAACACCGGGGAGCTGTTTTTT
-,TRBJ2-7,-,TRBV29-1,CSVGTGEYEQYF,TGCAGCGTTGGAACCGGTGAATACGAGCAGTACTTC
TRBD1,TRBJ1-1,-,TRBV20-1,CSAGTGADTEAFF,TGCAGTGCCGGGACAGGGGCCGACACTGAAGCTTTCTTT
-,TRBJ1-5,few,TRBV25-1,CASSEYTDFQPQHF,TGTGCCAGCAGTGAATATACAGATTTTCAGCCCCAGCATTTT
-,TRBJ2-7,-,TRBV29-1,CSVGVGTGVPSYEQYF,TGCAGCGTCGGGGTGGGGACTGGGGTCCCTTCCTACGAGCAGTACTTC
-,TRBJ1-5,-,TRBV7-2,CASSQDHRQPQHF,TGTGCCAGCAGCCAAGACCACAGACAGCCCCAGCATTTT
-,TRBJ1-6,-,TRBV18,CASSPSENRASPLHF,TGTGCCAGCTCACCATCCGAGAACAGGGCTTCACCCCTCCACTTT
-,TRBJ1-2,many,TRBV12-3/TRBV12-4,CASSLGGYRGYTF,TGTGCCAGCAGTTTGGGGGGGTACCGTGGCTACACCTTC
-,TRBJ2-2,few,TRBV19,CAEGGRSGELFF,TGTGCCGAGGGGGGTCGGTCAGGGGAGCTGTTTTTT
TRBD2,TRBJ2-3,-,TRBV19,CASSIAPPGRGEADTQYF,TGTGCCAGTAGTATAGCCCCCCCCGGGCGGGGGGAGGCAGATACGCAGTATTTT
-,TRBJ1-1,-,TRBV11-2,CASSYVRVMNTEAFF,TGTGCCAGCAGCTACGTCAGGGTCATGAACACTGAAGCTTTCTTT
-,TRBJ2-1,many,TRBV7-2,CASSPSWVSDEQFF,TGTGCCAGCAGCCCTTCTTGGGTTAGCGATGAGCAGTTCTTC
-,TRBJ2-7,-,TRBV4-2,CASSQDPRDFYEQYF,TGTGCCAGCAGCCAAGACCCTAGGGACTTCTACGAGCAGTACTTC